This entry concerns a single T cell receptor (beta chain). What it binds is unknown. These data originate in a study of beta chain features in type 1 diabetes. This CDR3 comprises 12 residues. CDR1 is SQVTM, CDR2 ANQGSEA, per germline. Trimming cost V 4 bases and J 0 bases, with 6 bases left between them. The whole isolated RNA underwent reverse transcription, so sequencing captured expressed TCRB transcripts. Using immunoSEQ multiplex PCR, the repertoire was profiled, and TCRdb retains in-frame clones only, with some absent. The sample shows more than 250,000 clones, around 15% of them seen only once. Study-level points and caveats: TCRB CDR3 length was moderately but significantly reduced in all four CD4+ subsets of Type 1 diabetes patients. Sampled from patients, naive, central memory and Treg TCRB repertoires appeared more similar than those sampled from healthy donors. No resolution was reached here on whether HLA type influences TCRB rearrangement.

Each of the CD4+ naive, central memory, regulatory and stem cell-like memory populations was sorted via CD45RO/CCR7/CD25/CD127/CD95/CD27. The source is a man aged 25-40 years with type 1 diabetes. V and J are TRBV29-1 and TRBJ1-1; D is unclear. The sample taken for sequencing was naive CD4+ T cells from blood. CDR3 bases: TGCAGCGTTGGACATCTGAACACTGAAGCTTTCTTT. Residues: CSVGHLNTEAFF.